The present TCR beta chain was sequenced within a study of vaccination and CD4 T cells after COVID-19. As for this clonotype: The antigen remains undetermined.

The Oncomine TCR Beta short-read assay generated sequence data from the DNA of cultured CD4+ T cells. Extraction of genomic DNA was performed on cultured CD4+ T cells. TCRdb re-called the PCR reads with MiXCR, one entry per CDR3 protein. The sample lists some 7,600 distinct CDR3 sequences, more than 30% seen once, with approximately 15% in the top ten. The treatment here: roughly 10-day PBMC culture with coronavirus spike peptide pools or control peptides (ViraFEST assay). During the years 2011-2018, before the COVID-19 pandemic, the unexposed donor's CD4+ T cells were collected. Deletions cut 8 bases from V and 0 bases from J, with 14 bases between. From germline, CDR1 is SEHNR and CDR2 FQNEAQ (reference sequence). This CDR3 contains 16 residues.

The sequenced material came from CD4+ T cells from blood, cultured in vitro. The chain employs TRBV7-9 and TRBJ1-6; D unresolved. The receptor was isolated from a human donor in good health. CDR3 loop: CASRSGQSSYNSPLHF. The CDR3 nucleotides read TGTGCCAGCCGATCAGGCCAGAGCTCCTATAATTCACCCCTCCACTTT.